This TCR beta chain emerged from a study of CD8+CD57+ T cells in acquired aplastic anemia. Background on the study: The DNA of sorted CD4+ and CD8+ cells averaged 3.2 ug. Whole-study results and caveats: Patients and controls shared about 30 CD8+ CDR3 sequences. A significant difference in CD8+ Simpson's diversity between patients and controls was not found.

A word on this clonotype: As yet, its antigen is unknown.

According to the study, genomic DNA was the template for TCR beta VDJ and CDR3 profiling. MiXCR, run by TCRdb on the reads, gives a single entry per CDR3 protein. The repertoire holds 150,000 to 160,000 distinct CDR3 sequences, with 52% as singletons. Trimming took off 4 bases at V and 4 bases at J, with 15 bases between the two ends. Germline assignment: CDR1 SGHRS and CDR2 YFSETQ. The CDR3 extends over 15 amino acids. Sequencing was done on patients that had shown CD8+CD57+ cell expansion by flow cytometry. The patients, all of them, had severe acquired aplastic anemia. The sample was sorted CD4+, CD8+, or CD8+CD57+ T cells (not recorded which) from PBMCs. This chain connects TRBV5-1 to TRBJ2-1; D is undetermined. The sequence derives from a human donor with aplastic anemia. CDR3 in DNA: TGCGCCAGCAGCGAGGCAACGGAAATATACAATGAGCAGTTCTTC. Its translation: CASSEATEIYNEQFF.